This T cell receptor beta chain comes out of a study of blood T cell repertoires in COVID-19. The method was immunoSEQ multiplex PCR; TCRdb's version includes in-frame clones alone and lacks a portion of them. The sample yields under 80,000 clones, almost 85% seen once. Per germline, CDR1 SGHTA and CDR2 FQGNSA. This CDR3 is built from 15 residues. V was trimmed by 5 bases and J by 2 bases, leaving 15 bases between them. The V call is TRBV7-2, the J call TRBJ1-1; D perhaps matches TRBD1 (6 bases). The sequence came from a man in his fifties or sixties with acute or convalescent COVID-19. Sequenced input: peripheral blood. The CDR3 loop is CASSEGGASNTEAFF. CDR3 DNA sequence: TGTGCCAGCAGCGAGGGGGGGGCTTCTAACACTGAAGCTTTCTTT.